This entry is about one TCR beta chain. Authors' analysis steps: Quantification of nucleated cells was approximated via reference gene primer amplification. Repertoires were generated with immunoSEQ multiplex PCR, while TCRdb's copy carries only in-frame clones and drops some. The V and J calls and clone size were taken over from that table, and D and trimming were inferred from the DNA. The sample lists about 190,000 clones, around nine tenths occurring once. This record belongs to a study of blood T cell repertoires in COVID-19. The overall study: Specimens from acute and convalescent COVID-19 originated in the United States, Italy and Spain. From T cells, B-cell-depleted T cells, or PBMCs came the material, which was cDNA or gDNA.

The germline V gene has CDR1 MNHEY and CDR2 SMNVEV (reference sequence). CDR3 length equals 18 residues. The V end lost 5 bases, the J end lost 4 bases, and 24 bases lay between the germline ends. Seattle enrolled patients during active infection and tracked them longitudinally. The sample taken for sequencing was peripheral blood. The chain recombines TRBV27 with TRBJ2-1; D is perhaps TRBD1 (6 bases). The sequence derives from a woman aged 70-85 years with COVID-19, enrolled during active disease. The CDR3 region has the DNA TGTGCCAGCAGTCCAGACTTAAACCGGGACATATTATACAATGAGCAGTTCTTC. Its translation is CASSPDLNRDILYNEQFF.